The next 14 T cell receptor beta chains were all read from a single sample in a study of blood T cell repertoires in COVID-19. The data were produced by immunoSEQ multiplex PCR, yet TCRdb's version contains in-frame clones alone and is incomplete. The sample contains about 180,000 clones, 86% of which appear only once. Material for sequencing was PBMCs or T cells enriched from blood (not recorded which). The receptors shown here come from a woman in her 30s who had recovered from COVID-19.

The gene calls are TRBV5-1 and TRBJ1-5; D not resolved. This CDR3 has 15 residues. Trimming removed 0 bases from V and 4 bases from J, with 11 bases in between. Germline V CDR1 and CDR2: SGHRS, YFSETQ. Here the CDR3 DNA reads TGCGCCAGCAGCTTGGGCCCAGGATCTAATCAGCCCCAGCATTTT. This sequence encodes CASSLGPGSNQPQHF. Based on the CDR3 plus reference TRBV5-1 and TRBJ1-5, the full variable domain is KAGVTQTPRYLIKTRGQQVTLSCSPISGHRSVSWYQQTPGQGLQFLFEYFSETQRNKGNFPGRFSGRQFSNSRSEMNVSTLELGDSALYLCASSLGPGSNQPQHFGDGTRLSIL.

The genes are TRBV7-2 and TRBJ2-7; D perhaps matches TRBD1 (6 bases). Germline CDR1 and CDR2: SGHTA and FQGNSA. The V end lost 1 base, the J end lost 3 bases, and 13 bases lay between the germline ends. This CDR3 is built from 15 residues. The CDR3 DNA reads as TGTGCCAGCAGCTTAGGGTCGCAGGGGCTCTACGAGCAGTACTTC. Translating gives CASSLGSQGLYEQYF.

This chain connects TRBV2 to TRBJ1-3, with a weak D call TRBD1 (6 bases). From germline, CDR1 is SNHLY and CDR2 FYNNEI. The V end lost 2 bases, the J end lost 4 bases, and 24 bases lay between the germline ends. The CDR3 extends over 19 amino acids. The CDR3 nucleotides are TGTGCCAGCAGTGAAATGGACGGACAGAGGCGGGCTAGAGGAAACACCATATATTTT. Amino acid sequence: CASSEMDGQRRARGNTIYF.

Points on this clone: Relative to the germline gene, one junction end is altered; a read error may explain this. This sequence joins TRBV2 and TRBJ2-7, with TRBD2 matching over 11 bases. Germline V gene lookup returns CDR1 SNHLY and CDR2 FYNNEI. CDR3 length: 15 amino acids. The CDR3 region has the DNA TGTGCCAGCAGGGAAGGGACTAGCGGCTCCTACGAGCAGTACTTC. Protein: CASREGTSGSYEQYF.

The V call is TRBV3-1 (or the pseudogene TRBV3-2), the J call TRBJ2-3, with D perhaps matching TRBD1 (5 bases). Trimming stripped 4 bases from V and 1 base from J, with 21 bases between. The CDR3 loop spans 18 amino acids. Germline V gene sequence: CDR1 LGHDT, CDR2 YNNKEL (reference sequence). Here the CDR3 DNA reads TGTGCCAGCAGCCCGGACAAGGGGTGGGTAGGGGGCACAGATACGCAGTATTTT. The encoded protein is CASSPDKGWVGGTDTQYF.

In DNA, the CDR3 is TGTGCCAGCAGCTCCGACTCCGGGACAGGGCGCACCGGGGAGCTGTTTTTT. It specifies CASSSDSGTGRTGELFF. J is TRBJ2-2 and V is TRBV11-3; 9 positions agree with TRBD1. Trimming took 4 bases from V and 4 from J; bases not matched to a gene: 10. CDR3 length: 17 residues. Germline CDR1 is SGHNT and CDR2 is YENEEA.

The CDR3 bases are TGTGCCAGCAGCGTAGGGGTCGGCTACACCTTC. Amino acids: CASSVGVGYTF. The chain uses TRBV5-8 and TRBJ1-2; possible D gene TRBD1, 5 bases. Germline V lookup: CDR1 SGHTS, CDR2 YDEGEE. V was trimmed by 4 bases and J by 8 bases, leaving 9 bases between them. This CDR3 is built from 11 residues.

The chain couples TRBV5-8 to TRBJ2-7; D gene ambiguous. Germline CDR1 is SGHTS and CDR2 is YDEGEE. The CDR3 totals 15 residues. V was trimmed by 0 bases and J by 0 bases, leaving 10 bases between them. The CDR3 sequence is CASSLGQASSYEQYF. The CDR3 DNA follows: TGTGCCAGCAGCTTGGGGCAGGCCAGCTCCTACGAGCAGTACTTC. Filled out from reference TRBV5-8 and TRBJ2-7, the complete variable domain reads EAGVTQSPTHLIKTRGQQATLRCSPISGHTSVYWYQQALGLGLQFLLWYDEGEERNRGNFPPRFSGRQFPNYSSELNVNALELEDSALYLCASSLGQASSYEQYFGPGTRLTVT.

CDR3 sequence: CASSYRVRVGANVLTF. In DNA, the CDR3 is TGTGCCAGCAGCTACAGGGTTAGGGTTGGGGCCAACGTCCTGACTTTC. The chain combines TRBV5-8 with TRBJ2-6; maybe TRBD1 (6 bases). Germline CDR1 and CDR2: SGHTS and YDEGEE. This CDR3 has 16 residues. Deletions cut 3 bases from V and 3 bases from J, with 13 bases between.

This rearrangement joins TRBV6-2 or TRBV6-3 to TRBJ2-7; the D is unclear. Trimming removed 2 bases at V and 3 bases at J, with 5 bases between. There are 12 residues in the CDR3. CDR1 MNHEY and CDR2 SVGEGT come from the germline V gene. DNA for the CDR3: TGTGCCAGCAGTTACCAGTACTACGAGCAGTACTTC. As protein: CASSYQYYEQYF.

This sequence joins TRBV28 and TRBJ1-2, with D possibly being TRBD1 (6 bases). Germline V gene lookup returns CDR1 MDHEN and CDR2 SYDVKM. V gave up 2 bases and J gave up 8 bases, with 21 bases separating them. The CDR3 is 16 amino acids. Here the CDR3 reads CASSLRLGGLTEGYTF. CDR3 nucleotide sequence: TGTGCCAGCAGTTTAAGGCTCGGGGGGCTAACTGAAGGCTACACCTTC.

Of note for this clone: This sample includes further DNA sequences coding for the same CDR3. The CDR3 DNA follows: TGTGCCAGCAGCTTAGCGGGAGGGTTGGGAGAGACCCAGTACTTC. It translates to CASSLAGGLGETQYF. V is TRBV7-2 and J is TRBJ2-5; 7 positions match TRBD2. Germline values: CDR1 SGHTA, CDR2 FQGNSA. V was pared by 0 bases and J by 4 bases, with 5 bases of the junction left unmatched. The CDR3 covers 15 residues.

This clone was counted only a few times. The CDR3 DNA reads TGTGCCAGCAGCGCGGTGTACTCTGGGGCCAACGTCCTGACTTTC. The encoded protein is CASSAVYSGANVLTF. The rearrangement links TRBV28 to TRBJ2-6; D is uncertain. V was trimmed by 6 bases and J by 0 bases, leaving 9 bases between them. The CDR3 covers 15 residues. Germline V gives CDR1 MDHEN, CDR2 SYDVKM.

In nucleotides, the CDR3 is TGTGCCAGCAGATCTGGACAGGGGATCTTGGGGGACACTGAAGCTTTCTTT. It encodes CASRSGQGILGDTEAFF. V is TRBV28 and J is TRBJ1-1; TRBD1 aligns across 9 bases. The junction had 14 bases not matched to a gene; V was cut back by 6 bases and J by 3 bases. The V gene's germline CDR1 is MDHEN and CDR2 SYDVKM. The CDR3 runs 17 residues.